This TCR beta chain was obtained from a study of blood T cells in healthy people across ages. The authors ran a second PCR of roughly 6 to 12 cycles using a sample-barcoded 5' primer and a J-beta primer mix. The authors tagged each cDNA molecule using a template-switch adaptor with 12 random nucleotides. Via MiXCR, TCRdb re-called the 5' RACE reads, giving one row per CDR3 protein. The sample contains roughly 1.9 million distinct CDR3 sequences, more than 35% of which appear only once. Per germline, CDR1 MDHEN and CDR2 SYDVKM. This CDR3 has 14 residues. Trimming stripped 2 bases from V and 4 bases from J, with 12 bases between. This clonotype was seen more than once but under ten times. Investigators took roughly 9.5 milliliters of peripheral blood from every donor.

This sequence was found in a human donor in good health. Input material: blood. The rearrangement uses TRBV28 and TRBJ2-7, with no clear D. CDR3 in DNA: TGTGCCAGCAGTTTACTGGCAAAATCGTACGAGCAGTACTTC. Translated, it gives CASSLLAKSYEQYF.